Reported below is one T cell receptor (beta chain). This clonotype was seen a handful of times. This receptor's antigen is unknown. No clone much larger than this one lies a single base away; base qualities are absent. The sample is drawn from a study of T cell repertoires in cytomegalovirus infection (dated by TCRdb to about 2019). With regard to the full study: Donor HLA type was relevant to the analysis, as public TCR beta signatures indicated carriage of CMV infection together with the matching HLA type. The investigation overall reported the following: The ex vivo response was dominated by HLA-C-restricted CMV-specific TCR beta clonotypes, which also provided the single most frequent clonotype in two of eight donors. Cumulative frequency of public TCR beta family members discriminated carriers of CMV infection plus the relevant HLA type in this cohort and an independent 352-donor cohort.

From the cysteine through the phenylalanine, the CDR3 covers 13 amino acids. The DNA shown is the 39-base CDR3, in frame from base 1. The germline V end is reduced by 0 bases and the J end by 2 bases; junction bases left unmatched: 1. CDR1 and CDR2, looked up from the germline V gene (reference sequence), are GTSNPN and SVGIG. Instrument used: Illumina HiSeq 1500. TCRdb reprocessing: public reads trimmed at Q25 with fastp, clones called with MiXCR, in-frame beta chains kept. Each entry merges the rows of one CDR3 protein and shows their most common DNA and genes. The sample contains some 180,000 distinct CDR3 sequences, 9.5% of them found a single time. Together, the top ten hold about 4.2% of the sample.

The chain is made from TRBV30 and TRBJ2-7, with 7 middle bases fitting TRBD1. The receptor was derived from a human donor in good health (CMV status not recorded). Some clones in this sample may be carry-over from other donors' samples. Sequenced material: PBMCs. The CDR3: CAWSVQGPYEQYF. The bases are TGTGCCTGGAGTGTACAGGGGCCCTACGAGCAGTACTTC.